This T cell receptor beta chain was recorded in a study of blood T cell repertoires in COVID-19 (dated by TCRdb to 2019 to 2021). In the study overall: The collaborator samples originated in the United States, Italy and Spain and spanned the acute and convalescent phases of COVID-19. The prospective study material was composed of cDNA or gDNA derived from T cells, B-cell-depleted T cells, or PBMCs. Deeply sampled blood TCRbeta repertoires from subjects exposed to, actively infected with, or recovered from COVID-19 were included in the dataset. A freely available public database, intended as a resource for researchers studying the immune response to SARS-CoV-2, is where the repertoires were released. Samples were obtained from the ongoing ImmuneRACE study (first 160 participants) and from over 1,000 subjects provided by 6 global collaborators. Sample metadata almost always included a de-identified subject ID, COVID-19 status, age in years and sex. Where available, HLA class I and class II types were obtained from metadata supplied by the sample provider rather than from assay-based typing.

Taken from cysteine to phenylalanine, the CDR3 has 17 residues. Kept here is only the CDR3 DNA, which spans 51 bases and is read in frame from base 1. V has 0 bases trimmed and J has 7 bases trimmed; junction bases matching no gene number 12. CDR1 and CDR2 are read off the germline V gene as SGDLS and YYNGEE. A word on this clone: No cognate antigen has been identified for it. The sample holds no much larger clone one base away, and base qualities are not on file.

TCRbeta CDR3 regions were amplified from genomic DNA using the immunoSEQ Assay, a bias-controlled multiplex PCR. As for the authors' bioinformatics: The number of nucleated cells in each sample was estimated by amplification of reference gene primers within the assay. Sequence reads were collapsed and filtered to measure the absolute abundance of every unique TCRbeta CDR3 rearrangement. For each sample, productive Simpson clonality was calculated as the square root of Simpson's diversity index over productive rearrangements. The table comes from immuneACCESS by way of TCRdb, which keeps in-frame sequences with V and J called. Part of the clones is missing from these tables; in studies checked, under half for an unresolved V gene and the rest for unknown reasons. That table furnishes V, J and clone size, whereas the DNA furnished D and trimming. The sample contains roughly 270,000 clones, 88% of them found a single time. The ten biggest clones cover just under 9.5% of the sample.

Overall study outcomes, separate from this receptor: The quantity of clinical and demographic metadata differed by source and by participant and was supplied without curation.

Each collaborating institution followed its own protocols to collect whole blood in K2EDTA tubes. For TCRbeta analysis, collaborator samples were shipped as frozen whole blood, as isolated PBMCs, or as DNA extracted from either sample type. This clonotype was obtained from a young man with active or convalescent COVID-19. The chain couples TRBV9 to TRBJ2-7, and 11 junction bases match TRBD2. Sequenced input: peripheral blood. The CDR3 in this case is CASSVGLAGGPSVEQYF. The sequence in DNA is TGTGCCAGCAGCGTAGGGCTAGCGGGGGGACCATCGGTGGAGCAGTACTTC.